The 26 T cell receptor beta chains below all came from one sample that was sequenced in a study of glioma-infiltrating T cells. Amplification of TCR alpha and beta CDR3 regions from RNA used iRepertoire nested multiplex PCR. TCRdb called the multiplex PCR reads again in MiXCR, with one record for every CDR3 protein. The sample carries more than 95,000 distinct CDR3 sequences, about 30% recorded once. Sequencing used glioma tissue, nonneoplastic brain tissue, or PBMCs (not recorded which). The receptors originated from a human donor with low-grade glioma or glioblastoma, undergoing nonglioma brain surgery, or in good health (not recorded which).

The chain recombines TRBV4-3 with TRBJ1-2, with D perhaps matching TRBD1 (5 bases). The CDR3 covers 15 residues. V was clipped by 1 base and J by 4 bases, with 13 bases between them. CDR1 LGHNA and CDR2 YSLEER come from the germline V gene. The CDR3 nucleotides read TGCGCCAGCAGCCAAGTGATGGCAGGGAGCTATGGCTACACCTTC. Its protein product is CASSQVMAGSYGYTF.

This clonotype was counted at least ten times. V usage is TRBV10-3 and J usage is TRBJ1-2; D gene ambiguous. In germline, CDR1 is ENHRY, CDR2 SYGVKD. The CDR3 is 12 amino acids. Trimming cost V 5 bases and J 5 bases, with 9 bases left between them. As DNA, the CDR3 is TGTGCCATCAGTCCCACGGGGTATGGCTACACCTTC. Translation gives CAISPTGYGYTF.

With regard to this clonotype: One end of the junction varies from germline; a read error may be responsible. V usage is TRBV10-2 and J usage is TRBJ1-6; D uncertain. The CDR3 has 13 amino acids. The germline CDR1 and CDR2 sequences are WSHSY and SAAADI. In DNA, the CDR3 is TGTGCCAGCCGACATGGCCCTAATTCACCCCTCCACTTT. Amino acid sequence: CASRHGPNSPLHF.

Points on this clonotype: A much larger clone is a single base away; this may be a read error. This sequence joins TRBV25-1 and TRBJ1-1, with D perhaps TRBD1 (6 bases). Trimming left V 4 bases short and J 8 bases short, with 20 bases between. There are 15 residues in the CDR3. The germline V gene has CDR1 MGHDK and CDR2 SYGVNS. CDR3 amino acids: CASSVADSRRDEAFF. The CDR3 DNA sequence: TGTGCCAGCAGTGTCGCGGACAGCCGGCGAGACGAAGCTTTCTTT. The whole variable domain, filled in from reference TRBV25-1 and TRBJ1-1, reads EADIYQTPRYLVIGTGKKITLECSQTMGHDKMYWYQQDPGMELHLIHYSYGVNSTEKGDLSSESTVSRIRTEHFPLTLESARPSHTSQYLCASSVADSRRDEAFFGQGTRLTVV.

The CDR3 loop is CASSLVSTGDGYTF. As DNA, the CDR3 is TGCGCCAGCAGCTTGGTAAGCACAGGCGATGGCTACACCTTC. The chain links TRBV5-1 to TRBJ1-2, with D perhaps matching TRBD1 (5 bases). This CDR3 region has 14 residues. The V gene's germline CDR1 is SGHRS and CDR2 YFSETQ. Trimming shortened V by 0 bases and J by 6 bases, and 12 bases separated the two germline ends.

Only a few counts were recorded for this clonotype. The chain links TRBV4-1 to TRBJ1-5, with no clear D. CDR3 length: 13 amino acids. Trimming took 0 bases from V and 7 from J, leaving 7 bases between them. CDR1 is MGHRA, CDR2 YSYEKL, per germline. The CDR3 sequence: CASSQDEVQPQHF. In DNA form, the CDR3 reads TGCGCCAGCAGCCAAGATGAGGTGCAGCCCCAGCATTTT.

This clonotype was seen a single time. This may arise from a read error, as a much more abundant clone is one base away. This rearrangement joins TRBV2 to TRBJ2-3, with D perhaps matching TRBD1 (6 bases). CDR1 and CDR2 from the germline V gene are SNHLY and FYNNEI. The CDR3 runs to 13 residues. CDR3 in amino acids: CASHTGKTDKQYF. The CDR3 DNA reads as TGTGCCAGCCACACAGGGAAGACAGATAAGCAGTATTTT.

The rearrangement links TRBV6-1 to TRBJ2-1; 10 bases line up with TRBD1. The CDR3 totals 14 residues. In germline, CDR1 is MNHNS, CDR2 SASEGT. V shed 10 bases, J shed 7 bases, and the junction held 10 bases outside the gene matches. CDR3 in amino acids: CAIRVTGGRNEQFF. CDR3 bases: TGTGCCATCAGAGTGACAGGGGGCCGGAATGAGCAGTTCTTC.

A single count supports this clonotype. This may stem from a read error, because a much larger clone lies one nucleotide away. V usage is TRBV27 and J usage is TRBJ2-7; 9 nucleotides agree with TRBD2. There are 16 residues in the CDR3. V was clipped by 5 bases and J by 3 bases; unmatched bases: 11. Per germline, CDR1 MNHEY and CDR2 SMNVEV (reference sequence). The CDR3 here is CASSPERGALYYEQYF. The CDR3 coding sequence is TGTGCCAGCAGTCCAGAGCGGGGGGCACTCTACTACGAGCAGTACTTC.

This clonotype was seen repeatedly, ten times or more. The chain couples TRBV6-1 to TRBJ1-6, with D unclear. Germline CDR1 MNHNS, CDR2 SASEGT. CDR3 length equals 13 residues. V lost 6 bases and J lost 11, with 14 bases in between. In nucleotides, the CDR3 is TGTGCCAGCAGGAAAAATGACGTGCCACCCCTCCACTTT. Amino acid sequence: CASRKNDVPPLHF.

The V gene is TRBV19, the J gene TRBJ1-2, with a weak D call TRBD1 (6 bases). CDR1 is LNHDA, CDR2 SQIVND, per germline (reference sequence). Deletions cut 3 bases from V and 9 bases from J, with 11 bases between. The CDR3 extends over 12 amino acids. CDR3 region: CASSIQGRSYTF. CDR3 nucleotides: TGTGCCAGTAGTATTCAGGGGAGGAGCTACACCTTC.

This clonotype was picked up many times. The chain employs TRBV27 and TRBJ2-2, with 7 positions matching TRBD2. Losses at the gene ends were 6 bases for V and 0 bases for J; bases not matched to a gene: 4. Germline loops: CDR1 MNHEY, CDR2 SMNVEV (reference sequence). The CDR3 is 15 amino acids. The CDR3 sequence: CASSLAGANTGELFF. Here the CDR3 DNA reads TGTGCCAGCAGCCTGGCGGGGGCGAACACCGGGGAGCTGTTTTTT.

The table lists this clonotype with many counts. This sequence joins TRBV20-1 and TRBJ2-5; the D is unclear. The CDR3 is made up of 14 amino acids. The germline V gene encodes CDR1 DFQATT and CDR2 SNEGSKA (reference sequence). Trimming removed 1 base at V and 3 bases at J, with 12 bases between. As DNA, the CDR3 is TGCAGTGCTAGAGGCGGCAAATCCGAAGAGACCCAGTACTTC. This encodes CSARGGKSEETQYF.

This clonotype has more than one count but fewer than ten. The gene calls are TRBV7-9 and TRBJ2-1; 8 bases line up with TRBD2. This CDR3 spans 14 amino acids. The V segment lost 2 bases and the J segment 9 bases; nucleotides outside the gene matches: 6. Germline V CDR1 and CDR2: SEHNR, FQNEAQ (reference sequence). CDR3 residues: CASSLYGGETEQFF. The DNA for the CDR3 is TGTGCCAGCAGCTTATACGGGGGGGAGACTGAGCAGTTCTTC.

The V and J genes are TRBV19 and TRBJ1-2; 7 bases align to TRBD1. Germline lookup yields CDR1 LNHDA and CDR2 SQIVND (reference sequence). The V segment lost 11 bases and the J segment 8 bases; nucleotides outside the gene matches: 8. The CDR3 has 11 amino acids. Here the CDR3 reads CASGGREGYTF. DNA for the CDR3: TGTGCCTCAGGGGGTCGAGAAGGCTACACCTTC.

This clonotype was observed a handful of times. The chain carries TRBV12-3 or TRBV12-4 and TRBJ2-3; no firm D call. The CDR3 length is 14 residues. With 3 bases removed from V and 2 bases from J, the gap between germline ends came to 9 bases. CDR3 DNA: TGTGCCAGCAGTTTTGTTCTCCCCACAGATACGCAGTATTTT. It translates to CASSFVLPTDTQYF.

This clonotype was counted a few times. This chain links TRBV7-3 with TRBJ2-3, with 13 bases matching TRBD2. Per germline, CDR1 SGHTA and CDR2 FQGTGA. The CDR3 has 17 amino acids. Trimming at V came to 4 bases and at J to 2 bases, leaving 6 bases not matched to a gene. The CDR3 nucleotides read TGTGCCAGCAGCTCCGGACTAGCGGGGGTCCCCACAGATACGCAGTATTTT. Translating gives CASSSGLAGVPTDTQYF.

The table lists this clonotype with many counts. The V call is TRBV7-9, the J call TRBJ2-3, with 7 bases that match TRBD1. Trimming took 1 base from V and 1 from J; bases not matched to a gene: 8. The germline V gene encodes CDR1 SEHNR and CDR2 FQNEAQ (reference sequence). This CDR3 has 17 amino acids. CDR3 protein: CASSLGRTGRRTDTQYF. The CDR3 region has the DNA TGTGCCAGCAGCTTAGGGCGGACAGGTCGGCGCACAGATACGCAGTATTTT.

The chain links TRBV4-1 to TRBJ1-6, with D possibly TRBD1 on 6 matching bases. This CDR3 spans 17 amino acids. From germline, CDR1 is MGHRA and CDR2 YSYEKL. Trimming stripped 0 bases from V and 8 bases from J, with 17 bases between. The CDR3 bases are TGCGCCAGCAGCCAAGACCGTGGGGGGGGGCTGGATTCACCCCTCCACTTT. Translating gives CASSQDRGGGLDSPLHF.

The rearrangement links TRBV6-6 to TRBJ1-5, with D unresolved. V was cut by 0 bases and J by 3 bases, with 6 bases left in between. CDR1 and CDR2 (germline): MNHNY, SVGAGI (reference sequence). The CDR3 totals 14 residues. As DNA, the CDR3 is TGTGCCAGCAGTTACTCCCCCGTCAATCAGCCCCAGCATTTT. Protein sequence: CASSYSPVNQPQHF.

V is TRBV4-1 and J is TRBJ2-4; D is perhaps TRBD2 (7 bases). The CDR3 is made up of 16 amino acids. CDR1 MGHRA and CDR2 YSYEKL come from the germline V gene. The V end was cut by 1 base, the J end by 0 bases, with 10 bases between. The CDR3 DNA reads TGCGCCAGCAGCCAAGCGGGGGGCCTAGCCAAAAACATTCAGTACTTC. Residues: CASSQAGGLAKNIQYF.

The count of this clonotype is one. The chain uses TRBV29-1 and TRBJ1-2, with D hard to call. The CDR3 contains 12 residues. The V end was cut by 5 bases, the J end by 4 bases, with 11 bases between. The germline CDR1 and CDR2 sequences are SQVTM and ANQGSEA. DNA of the CDR3: TGCAGCGTTACAGAGGAGGGCTATGGCTACACCTTC. It yields the protein CSVTEEGYGYTF.

This chain uses TRBV28 with TRBJ1-4, with 12 bases that match TRBD1. Per germline, CDR1 MDHEN and CDR2 SYDVKM. This CDR3 region has 17 residues. Trimming cost V 6 bases and J 7 bases; bases outside gene matches: 12. CDR3 residues: CASRPRGQGALGEKLFF. In nucleotides, the CDR3 is TGTGCCAGCAGGCCCAGGGGACAGGGGGCTTTAGGTGAAAAACTGTTTTTT.

This clonotype was seen ten or more times. The rearrangement joins TRBV24-1 to TRBJ2-1, with D possibly being TRBD2 (6 bases). This CDR3 is built from 12 residues. CDR1 and CDR2 from the germline V gene are KGHDR and SFDVKD. Deletions cut 5 bases from V and 12 bases from J, with 13 bases between. This CDR3 is CATSGTGTRQFF. Here the CDR3 DNA reads TGTGCCACCAGTGGTACCGGGACTCGGCAGTTCTTC.

V and J are TRBV7-9 and TRBJ2-7, with 10 nucleotides matching TRBD2. After removal of 5 bases from V and 1 base from J, the junction contained 5 bases not matched to a gene. The CDR3 covers 15 residues. Germline V gene data show CDR1 as SEHNR and CDR2 as FQNEAQ (reference sequence). The CDR3 coding sequence is TGTGCCAGCAGCCCCGGACTAGCGGCTTCCTACGAGCAGTACTTC. It yields the protein CASSPGLAASYEQYF.

This clonotype was seen ten or more times. V gene TRBV7-2 combines with J gene TRBJ1-5; a possible D gene is TRBD1 (6 bases). The CDR3 has 14 residues. Germline CDR1 SGHTA, CDR2 FQGNSA. The V end lost 0 bases, the J end lost 6 bases, and 9 bases lay between the germline ends. For the CDR3, the DNA is TGTGCCAGCAGCTTAGCACAGGGCTTTCAGCCCCAGCATTTT. It specifies CASSLAQGFQPQHF.